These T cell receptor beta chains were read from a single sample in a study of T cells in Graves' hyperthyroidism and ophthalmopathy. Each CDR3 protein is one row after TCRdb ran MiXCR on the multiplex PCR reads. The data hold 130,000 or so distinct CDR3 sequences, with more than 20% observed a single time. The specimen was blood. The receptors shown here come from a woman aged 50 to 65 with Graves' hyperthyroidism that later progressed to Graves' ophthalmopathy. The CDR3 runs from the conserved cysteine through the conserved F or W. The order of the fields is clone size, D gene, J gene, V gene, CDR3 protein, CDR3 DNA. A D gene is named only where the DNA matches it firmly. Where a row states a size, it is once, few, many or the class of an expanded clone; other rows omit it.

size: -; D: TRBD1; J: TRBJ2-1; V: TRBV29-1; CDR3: CSVPTDRVYNEQFF; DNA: TGCAGCGTCCCCACGGACAGGGTGTACAATGAGCAGTTCTTC
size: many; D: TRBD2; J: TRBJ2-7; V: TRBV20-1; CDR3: CSAELAEEQYF; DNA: TGCAGTGCTGAACTAGCGGAGGAGCAGTACTTC
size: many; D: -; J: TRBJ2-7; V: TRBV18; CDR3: CASSDYPGYEQYF; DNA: TGTGCCAGCTCAGATTATCCAGGCTACGAGCAGTACTTC
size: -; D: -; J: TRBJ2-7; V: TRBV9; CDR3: CASSQGGAILAYEQYF; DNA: TGTGCCAGCAGCCAAGGCGGTGCGATTCTCGCCTACGAGCAGTACTTC
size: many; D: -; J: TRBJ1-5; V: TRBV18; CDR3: CASSPGQQEQPQHF; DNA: TGTGCCAGCTCACCGGGTCAGCAGGAACAGCCCCAGCATTTT
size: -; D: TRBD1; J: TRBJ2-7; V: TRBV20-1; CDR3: CSARPWGQGDYEQYF; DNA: TGCAGTGCTAGGCCTTGGGGACAGGGGGACTACGAGCAGTACTTC
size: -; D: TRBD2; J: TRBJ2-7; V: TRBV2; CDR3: CASSDKVKREGEQYF; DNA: TGTGCCAGCAGTGACAAAGTCAAGCGGGAGGGAGAGCAGTACTTC
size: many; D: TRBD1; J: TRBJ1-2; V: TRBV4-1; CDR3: CASSPTGVFYGYTF; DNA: TGCGCCAGCAGCCCGACAGGGGTCTTCTATGGCTACACCTTC
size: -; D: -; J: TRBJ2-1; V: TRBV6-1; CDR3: CASRDGVNEQFF; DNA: TGTGCCAGCAGAGACGGGGTCAATGAGCAGTTCTTC
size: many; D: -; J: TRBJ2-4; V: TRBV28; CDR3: CASSLSPLDEPKNIQYF; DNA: TGTGCCAGCAGTTTGAGCCCACTAGACGAACCCAAAAACATTCAGTACTTC
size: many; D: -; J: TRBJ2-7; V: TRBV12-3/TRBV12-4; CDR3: CASSLVRYEQYF; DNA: TGTGCCAGCAGTCTAGTCCGATACGAGCAGTACTTC
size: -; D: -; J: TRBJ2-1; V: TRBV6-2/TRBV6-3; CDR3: CASSYSSGQLYNEQFF; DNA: TGTGCCAGCAGTTACTCGAGTGGACAGCTCTACAATGAGCAGTTCTTC
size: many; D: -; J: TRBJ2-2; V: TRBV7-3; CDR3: CASSLDLRGELFF; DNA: TGTGCCAGCAGCTTAGACTTGAGAGGGGAGCTGTTTTTT
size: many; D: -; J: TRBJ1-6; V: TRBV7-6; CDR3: CASSLAQRGSPLHF; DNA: TGTGCCAGCAGCTTAGCGCAGAGGGGTTCACCCCTCCACTTT
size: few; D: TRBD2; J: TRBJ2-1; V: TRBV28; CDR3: CATQRTSGSSGEQFF; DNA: TGTGCCACCCAGCGGACTAGCGGAAGTTCTGGTGAGCAGTTCTTC
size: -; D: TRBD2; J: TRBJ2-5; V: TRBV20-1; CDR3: CSAYRGGQETQYF; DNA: TGCAGTGCCTACCGCGGGGGGCAAGAGACCCAGTACTTC
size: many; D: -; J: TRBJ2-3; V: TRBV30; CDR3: CAWRRRPPSTDTQYF; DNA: TGTGCCTGGAGACGCAGGCCCCCTAGCACAGATACGCAGTATTTT
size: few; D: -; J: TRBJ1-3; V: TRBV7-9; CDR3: CASSFNRVENTIYF; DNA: TGTGCCAGCAGCTTTAACAGGGTGGAAAACACCATATATTTT
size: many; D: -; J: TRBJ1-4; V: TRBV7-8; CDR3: CASSLAGQVGEKLFF; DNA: TGTGCCAGCAGCTTAGCGGGGCAGGTCGGCGAAAAACTGTTTTTT
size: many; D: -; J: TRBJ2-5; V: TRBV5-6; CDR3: CASSLPGQETQYF; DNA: TGTGCCAGCAGCTTGCCCGGCCAAGAGACCCAGTACTTC
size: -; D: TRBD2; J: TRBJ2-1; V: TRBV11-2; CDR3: CASSEGGSGSDEQFF; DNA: TGTGCCAGCAGTGAAGGAGGTAGCGGGAGTGATGAGCAGTTCTTC
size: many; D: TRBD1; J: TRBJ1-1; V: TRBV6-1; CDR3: CASSRRTGGRAEAFF; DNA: TGTGCCAGCAGTAGACGGACAGGGGGGCGCGCTGAAGCTTTCTTT
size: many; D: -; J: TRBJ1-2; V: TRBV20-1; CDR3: CSARDLGLRGYTF; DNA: TGCAGTGCTAGAGATCTGGGGTTGCGTGGCTACACCTTC
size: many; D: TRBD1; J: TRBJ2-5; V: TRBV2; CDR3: CASRGTGAGETQYF; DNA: TGTGCCAGCAGAGGGACAGGCGCCGGGGAGACCCAGTACTTC
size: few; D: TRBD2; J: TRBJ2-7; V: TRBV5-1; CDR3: CASSWGLPSSGSSYEQYF; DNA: TGCGCCAGCAGCTGGGGACTCCCGTCTAGCGGGAGCTCCTACGAGCAGTACTTC
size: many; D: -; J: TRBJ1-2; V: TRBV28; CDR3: CASSLSQPRVAGYTF; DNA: TGTGCCAGCAGTTTATCGCAACCCAGGGTAGCTGGCTACACCTTC
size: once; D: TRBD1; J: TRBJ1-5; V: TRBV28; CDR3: CASSSWRTGVNQPQHF; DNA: TGTGCCAGCAGTTCTTGGAGGACAGGAGTCAATCAGCCCCAGCATTTT
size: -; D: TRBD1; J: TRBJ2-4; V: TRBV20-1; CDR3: CSASRDRGLAKNIQYF; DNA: TGCAGTGCTAGTCGGGACAGGGGCCTAGCCAAAAACATTCAGTACTTC
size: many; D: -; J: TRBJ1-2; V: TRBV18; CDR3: CASSPTDSYGYTF; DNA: TGTGCCAGCTCACCGACGGATTCTTATGGCTACACCTTC
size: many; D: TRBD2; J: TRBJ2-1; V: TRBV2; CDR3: CATRKAGGSYNEQFF; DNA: TGTGCCACTAGAAAAGCGGGAGGGTCCTACAATGAGCAGTTCTTC
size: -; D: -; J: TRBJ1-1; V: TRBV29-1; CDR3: CSAQGKGGTEAFF; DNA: TGCAGCGCTCAAGGAAAGGGCGGGACTGAAGCTTTCTTT
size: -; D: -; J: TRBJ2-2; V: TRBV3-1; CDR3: CASRQGLPGELFF; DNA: TGTGCCAGCAGGCAAGGACTACCCGGGGAGCTGTTTTTT
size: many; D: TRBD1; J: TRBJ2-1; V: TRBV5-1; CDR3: CASSSGTGPNEQFF; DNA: TGCGCCAGCAGCTCCGGGACAGGGCCCAATGAGCAGTTCTTC
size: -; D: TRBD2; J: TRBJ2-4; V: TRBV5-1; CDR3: CASSELAGGLVKNIQYF; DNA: TGCGCCAGCAGCGAATTAGCGGGAGGGCTCGTTAAGAACATTCAGTACTTC
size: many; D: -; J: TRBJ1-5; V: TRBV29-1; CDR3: CSVVAGNQPQHF; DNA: TGCAGCGTTGTGGCAGGGAATCAGCCCCAGCATTTT
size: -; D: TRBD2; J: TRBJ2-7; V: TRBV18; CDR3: CASSPGTSGDTYEQYF; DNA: TGTGCCAGCTCACCTGGGACTAGCGGGGACACCTACGAGCAGTACTTC
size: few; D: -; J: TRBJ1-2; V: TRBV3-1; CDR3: CASSQNGGRDYGYTF; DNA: TGTGCCAGCAGCCAAAACGGGGGCAGGGACTATGGCTACACCTTC
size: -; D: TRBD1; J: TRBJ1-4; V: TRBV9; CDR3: CASSVTGVPREKLFF; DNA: TGTGCCAGCAGCGTAACAGGGGTTCCAAGGGAAAAACTGTTTTTT
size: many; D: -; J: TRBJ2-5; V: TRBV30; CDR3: CAWSPTSDRVAQYF; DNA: TGTGCCTGGAGTCCGACTAGTGATAGGGTGGCCCAGTACTTC
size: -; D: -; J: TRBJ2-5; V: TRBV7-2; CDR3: CASSLAKTQYF; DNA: TGTGCCAGCAGCTTAGCTAAGACCCAGTACTTC